This T cell receptor (beta chain) was obtained from a study of T cell repertoires in cytomegalovirus infection. A word on this clonotype: Its antigen is not identified.

TCRdb reprocessed the reads via MiXCR and lists one record per CDR3 protein. The sample lists more than 250,000 distinct CDR3 sequences, 25% seen once, with less than 15% in the top ten. The sequencing here drew on cultured PBMCs, taken from culture after CMV antigen stimulation. The receptor comes from a human donor in good health (CMV status not recorded). Some clones in this sample may be carry-over from other donors' samples.

Written as DNA, the CDR3 is TGTGCCACCACAGGGGAGTACTCAGATACGCAGTATTTT. The encoded protein is CATTGEYSDTQYF. V and J are TRBV10-3 and TRBJ2-3, with 7 nucleotides matching TRBD1. Trimming at V came to 10 bases and at J to 4 bases, leaving 8 bases not matched to a gene. CDR1 is ENHRY and CDR2 is SYGVKD in the germline V gene. This CDR3 is built from 13 residues.